This is a list of T cell receptor beta chains from one sample in a study of T-cell reconstitution after alpha-beta-depleted transplantation in children. TCRdb passed the PCR reads through MiXCR, listing each CDR3 protein once. The sample has 350,000 to 500,000 distinct CDR3 sequences; around two fifths are singletons. Source: PBMCs, taken before TCRalphabeta/CD19-depleted stem cell transplant. Receptors originate from a girl aged 2-10 years with aplastic anemia, due to receive a stem cell transplant. The CDR3 runs from the conserved cysteine through the conserved F or W. Each record gives: D gene, V gene, clone size, J gene, CDR3 DNA, CDR3 protein. A D gene is named only where the DNA matches it firmly. Rows give clone size only sometimes, using once, few, many, or a class for an expanded clone.

D gene: TRBD2; V gene: TRBV7-7; clone size: -; J gene: TRBJ2-5; CDR3 DNA: TGTGCTAGCAGCCCGTGGGTAGCGGGAGGAGAGACCCAGTACTTC; CDR3 protein: CASSPWVAGGETQYF
D gene: -; V gene: TRBV18; clone size: once; J gene: TRBJ1-1; CDR3 DNA: TGTGCCAGCTCACCACCCCCGGGCCAGGGGAACACTGAAGCTTTCTTT; CDR3 protein: CASSPPPGQGNTEAFF
D gene: -; V gene: TRBV11-2; clone size: many; J gene: TRBJ2-3; CDR3 DNA: TGTGCCAGCAGCTTTCGCACAGATACGCAGTATTTT; CDR3 protein: CASSFRTDTQYF
D gene: -; V gene: TRBV4-1; clone size: -; J gene: TRBJ2-7; CDR3 DNA: TGCGCCAGCAGCCAAGAGGCCCAGGGTCCCTACGAGCAGTACTTC; CDR3 protein: CASSQEAQGPYEQYF
D gene: -; V gene: TRBV29-1; clone size: -; J gene: TRBJ2-3; CDR3 DNA: TGCAGCGTTGAAAGGGCGAAGGGGCCAGATACGCAGTATTTT; CDR3 protein: CSVERAKGPDTQYF
D gene: -; V gene: TRBV6-1; clone size: -; J gene: TRBJ2-1; CDR3 DNA: TGTGCCAGCAGTCCCCTTTTGATCGCGGGAAAGAGCAATGAGCAGTTCTTC; CDR3 protein: CASSPLLIAGKSNEQFF
D gene: TRBD2; V gene: TRBV7-9; clone size: many; J gene: TRBJ2-1; CDR3 DNA: TGTGCCAGCAGCTTAGTCTCGGGAGGTAGCAATGAGCAGTTCTTC; CDR3 protein: CASSLVSGGSNEQFF
D gene: -; V gene: TRBV28; clone size: -; J gene: TRBJ2-1; CDR3 DNA: TGTGCCAGCAGTTTTCTGCTCCAGAGCTCCTACAATGAGCAGTTCTTC; CDR3 protein: CASSFLLQSSYNEQFF
D gene: TRBD2; V gene: TRBV20-1; clone size: -; J gene: TRBJ2-1; CDR3 DNA: TGCAGTGCTAGAGATCTAGCGGGAGTGGCGAATGAGCAGTTCTTC; CDR3 protein: CSARDLAGVANEQFF
D gene: -; V gene: TRBV12-3/TRBV12-4; clone size: many; J gene: TRBJ1-6; CDR3 DNA: TGTGCCAGCAGTTACGACAGAAATAATTCACCCCTCCACTTT; CDR3 protein: CASSYDRNNSPLHF
D gene: -; V gene: TRBV30; clone size: once; J gene: TRBJ2-7; CDR3 DNA: TGTGCCTGGACAGGCCCCTACGAGCAGTACTTC; CDR3 protein: CAWTGPYEQYF
D gene: TRBD1; V gene: TRBV10-3; clone size: -; J gene: TRBJ2-5; CDR3 DNA: TGTGCCATCAGTGAGCGGCAGGGGGTTCAAGAGACCCAGTACTTC; CDR3 protein: CAISERQGVQETQYF